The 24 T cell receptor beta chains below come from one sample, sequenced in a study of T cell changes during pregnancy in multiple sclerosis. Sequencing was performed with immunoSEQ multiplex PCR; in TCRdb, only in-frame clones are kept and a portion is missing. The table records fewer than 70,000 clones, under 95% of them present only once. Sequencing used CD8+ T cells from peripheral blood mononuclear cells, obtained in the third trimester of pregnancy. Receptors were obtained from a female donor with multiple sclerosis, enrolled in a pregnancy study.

The CDR3 nucleotides are TGTGCCAGCAGCTCCATGTCGGCTAGCGGGAGTAGTTTCCACGAGCAGTACTTC. This translates into CASSSMSASGSSFHEQYF. The rearrangement links TRBV5-4 to TRBJ2-7; TRBD2 aligns across 10 bases. Germline-derived CDR1 and CDR2 are SGHNT and YYREEE (reference sequence). The CDR3 is made up of 18 amino acids. With 3 bases clipped from V and 5 bases from J, the junction kept 17 bases outside the gene matches.

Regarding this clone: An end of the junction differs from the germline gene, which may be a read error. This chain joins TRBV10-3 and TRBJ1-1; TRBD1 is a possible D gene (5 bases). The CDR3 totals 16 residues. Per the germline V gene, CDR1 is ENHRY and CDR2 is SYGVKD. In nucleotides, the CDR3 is TGTGCCAGCAGTGAAGCCGTAGGGGCGCAAGGGGATGAAGCTTTCTTT. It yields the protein CASSEAVGAQGDEAFF.

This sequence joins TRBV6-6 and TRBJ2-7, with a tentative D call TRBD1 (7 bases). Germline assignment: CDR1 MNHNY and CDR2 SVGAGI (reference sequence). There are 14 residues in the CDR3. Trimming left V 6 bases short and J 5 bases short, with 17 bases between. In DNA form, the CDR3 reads TGTGCCAGCAGCAGTCAGGGGGGCGCGGACGAGCAGTACTTC. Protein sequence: CASSSQGGADEQYF.

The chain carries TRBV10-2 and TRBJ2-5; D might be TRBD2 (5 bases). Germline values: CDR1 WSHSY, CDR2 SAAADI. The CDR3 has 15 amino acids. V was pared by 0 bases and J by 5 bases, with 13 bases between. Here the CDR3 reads CASSESSGFGETQYF. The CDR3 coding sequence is TGCGCCAGCAGTGAGTCTTCGGGGTTCGGGGAGACCCAGTACTTC.

The CDR3 region has the DNA TGTGCCAGCAGTGATCAGGGAAGAACCTACGAGCAGTACTTC. This translates into CASSDQGRTYEQYF. The chain has TRBV25-1 and TRBJ2-7; D is perhaps TRBD1 (5 bases). Germline CDR1 is MGHDK and CDR2 is SYGVNS. Between the trimmed V and J ends, which lost 3 bases and 2 bases, there was a span of 11 bases. The CDR3 has 14 amino acids.

The CDR3 protein is CASSLTGTGMNTIYF. Written as DNA, the CDR3 is TGTGCCAGCAGCTTAACCGGGACAGGGATGAACACCATATATTTT. The rearrangement uses TRBV5-6 and TRBJ1-3; 9 bases map to TRBD1. This CDR3 is built from 15 residues. Germline loops: CDR1 SGHDT, CDR2 YYEEEE. The V and J ends lost 2 bases and 7 bases, in that order; junction bases with no gene match: 7.

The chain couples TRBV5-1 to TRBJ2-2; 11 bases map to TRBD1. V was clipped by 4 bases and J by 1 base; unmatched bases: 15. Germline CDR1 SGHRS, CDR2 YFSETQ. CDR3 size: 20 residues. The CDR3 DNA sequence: TGCGCCAGCAGCCGCACGAATTCCCGGGACAGGGGGATGAACACCGGGGAGCTGTTTTTT. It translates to CASSRTNSRDRGMNTGELFF.

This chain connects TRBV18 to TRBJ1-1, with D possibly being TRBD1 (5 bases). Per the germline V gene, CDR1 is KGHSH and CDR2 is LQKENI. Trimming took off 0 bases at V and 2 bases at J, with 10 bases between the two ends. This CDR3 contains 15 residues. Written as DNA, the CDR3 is TGTGCCAGCTCACCACCAAGGGGTGAAAACACTGAAGCTTTCTTT. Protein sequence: CASSPPRGENTEAFF.

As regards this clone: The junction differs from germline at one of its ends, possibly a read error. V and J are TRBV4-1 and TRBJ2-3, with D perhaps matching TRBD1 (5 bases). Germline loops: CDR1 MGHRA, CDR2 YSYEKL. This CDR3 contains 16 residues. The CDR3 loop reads CTSSPSPDRYTDTQYF. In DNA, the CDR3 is TGCACCAGCAGCCCTTCACCCGACAGATACACAGATACGCAGTATTTT.

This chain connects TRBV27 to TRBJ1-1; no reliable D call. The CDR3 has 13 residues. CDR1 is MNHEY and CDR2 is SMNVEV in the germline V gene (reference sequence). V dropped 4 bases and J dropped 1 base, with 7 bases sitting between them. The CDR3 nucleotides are TGTGCCAGCAGTTCTAGAGGGAACACTGAAGCTTTCTTT. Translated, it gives CASSSRGNTEAFF.

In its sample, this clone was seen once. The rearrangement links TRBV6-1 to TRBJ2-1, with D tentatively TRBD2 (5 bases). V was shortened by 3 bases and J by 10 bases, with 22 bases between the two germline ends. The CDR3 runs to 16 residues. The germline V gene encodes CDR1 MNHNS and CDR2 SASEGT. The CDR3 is CASSDGRSIRSGEQFF. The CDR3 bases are TGTGCCAGCAGTGACGGGCGGTCAATACGGTCGGGGGAGCAGTTCTTC.

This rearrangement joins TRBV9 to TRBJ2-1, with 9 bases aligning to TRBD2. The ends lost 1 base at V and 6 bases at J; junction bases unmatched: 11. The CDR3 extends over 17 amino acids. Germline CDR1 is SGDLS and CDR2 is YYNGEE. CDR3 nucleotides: TGTGCCAGCAGCGTAAACCTCTTAGCGGGAGTCGTCAATGAGCAGTTCTTC. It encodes CASSVNLLAGVVNEQFF. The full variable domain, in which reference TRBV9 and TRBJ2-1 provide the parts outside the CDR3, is DSGVTQTPKHLITATGQRVTLRCSPRSGDLSVYWYQQSLDQGLQFLIQYYNGEERAKGNILERFSAQQFPDLHSELNLSSLELGDSALYFCASSVNLLAGVVNEQFFGPGTRLTVL.

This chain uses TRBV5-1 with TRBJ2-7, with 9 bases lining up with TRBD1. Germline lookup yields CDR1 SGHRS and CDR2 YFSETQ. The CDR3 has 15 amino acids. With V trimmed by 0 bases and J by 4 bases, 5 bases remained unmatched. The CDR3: CASSLGDRVWYEQYF. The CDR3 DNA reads TGCGCCAGCAGCTTGGGGGACAGGGTCTGGTACGAGCAGTACTTC.

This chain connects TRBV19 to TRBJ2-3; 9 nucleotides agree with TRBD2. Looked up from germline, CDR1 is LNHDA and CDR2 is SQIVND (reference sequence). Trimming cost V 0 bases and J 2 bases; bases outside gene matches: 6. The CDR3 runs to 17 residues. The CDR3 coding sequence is TGTGCCAGTAGTATAGATTACGGGACTAGCCCCACAGATACGCAGTATTTT. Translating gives CASSIDYGTSPTDTQYF.

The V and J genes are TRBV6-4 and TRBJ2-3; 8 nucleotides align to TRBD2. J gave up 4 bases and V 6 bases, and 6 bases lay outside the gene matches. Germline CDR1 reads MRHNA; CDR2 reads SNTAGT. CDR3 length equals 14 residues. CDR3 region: CASSPSGSADTQYF. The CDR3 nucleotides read TGTGCCAGCAGCCCCAGCGGGAGTGCAGATACGCAGTATTTT.

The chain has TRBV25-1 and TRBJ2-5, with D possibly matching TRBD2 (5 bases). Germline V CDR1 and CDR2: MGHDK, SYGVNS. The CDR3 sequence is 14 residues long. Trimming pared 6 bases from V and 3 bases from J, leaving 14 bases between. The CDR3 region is CASSSGNEEETQYF. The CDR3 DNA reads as TGTGCCAGCAGCTCCGGGAACGAAGAAGAGACCCAGTACTTC.

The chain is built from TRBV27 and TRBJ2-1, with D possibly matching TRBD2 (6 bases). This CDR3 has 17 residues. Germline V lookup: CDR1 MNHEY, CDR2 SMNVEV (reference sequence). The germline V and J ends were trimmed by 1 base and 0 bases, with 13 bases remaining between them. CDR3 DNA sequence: TGTGCCAGCAGTTTATGGGGCGGGGCCAGCTCCTACAATGAGCAGTTCTTC. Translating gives CASSLWGGASSYNEQFF.

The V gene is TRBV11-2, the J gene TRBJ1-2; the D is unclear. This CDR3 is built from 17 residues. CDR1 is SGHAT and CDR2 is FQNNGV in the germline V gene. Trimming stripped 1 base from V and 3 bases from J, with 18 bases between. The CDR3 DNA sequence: TGTGCCAGCAGCTTAGCTCCGCCGGGGAAGAAAGACTATGGCTACACCTTC. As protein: CASSLAPPGKKDYGYTF.

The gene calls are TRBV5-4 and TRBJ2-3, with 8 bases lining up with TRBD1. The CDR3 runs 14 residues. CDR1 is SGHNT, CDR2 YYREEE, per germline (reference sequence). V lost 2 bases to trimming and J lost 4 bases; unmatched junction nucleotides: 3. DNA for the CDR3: TGTGCCAGCAGCTTCGGACAGGGCCCAGATACGCAGTATTTT. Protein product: CASSFGQGPDTQYF.

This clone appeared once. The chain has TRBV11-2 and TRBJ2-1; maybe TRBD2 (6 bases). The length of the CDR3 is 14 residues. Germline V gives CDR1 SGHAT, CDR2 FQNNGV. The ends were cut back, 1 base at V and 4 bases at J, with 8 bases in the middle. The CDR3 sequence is CASSLASVYNEQFF. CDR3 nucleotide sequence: TGTGCCAGCAGCTTAGCTAGCGTGTACAATGAGCAGTTCTTC.

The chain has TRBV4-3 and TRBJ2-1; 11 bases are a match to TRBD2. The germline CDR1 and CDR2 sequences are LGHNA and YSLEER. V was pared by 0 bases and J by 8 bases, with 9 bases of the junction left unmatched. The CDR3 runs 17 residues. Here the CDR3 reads CASSQEMVAGGDDEQFF. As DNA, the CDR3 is TGCGCCAGCAGCCAAGAAATGGTAGCGGGAGGGGACGATGAGCAGTTCTTC.

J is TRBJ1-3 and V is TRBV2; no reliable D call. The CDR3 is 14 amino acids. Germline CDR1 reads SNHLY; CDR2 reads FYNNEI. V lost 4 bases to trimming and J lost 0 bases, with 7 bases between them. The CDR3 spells CASSGPGSGNTIYF. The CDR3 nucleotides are TGTGCCAGCAGTGGGCCGGGCTCTGGAAACACCATATATTTT.

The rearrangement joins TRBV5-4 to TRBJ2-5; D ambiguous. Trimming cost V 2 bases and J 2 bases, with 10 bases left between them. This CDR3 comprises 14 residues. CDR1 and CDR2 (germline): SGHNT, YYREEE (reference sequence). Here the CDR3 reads CASSLNRLQETQYF. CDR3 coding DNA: TGTGCCAGCAGCTTAAACAGATTACAAGAGACCCAGTACTTC.

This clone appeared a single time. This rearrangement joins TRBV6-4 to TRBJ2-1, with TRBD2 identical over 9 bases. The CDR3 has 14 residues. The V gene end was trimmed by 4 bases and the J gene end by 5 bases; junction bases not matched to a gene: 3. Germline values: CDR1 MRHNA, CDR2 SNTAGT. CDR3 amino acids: CASSAEREDNEQFF. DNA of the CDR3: TGTGCCAGCAGTGCCGAGCGGGAGGACAATGAGCAGTTCTTC.